This T cell receptor (beta chain) was captured by sequencing in a study of T cells after yellow fever vaccination. Across the study: Preparation of fractions with low cell numbers was performed using SMART-Seq v4 Ultra Low Input.

This clonotype was counted a few times. Its specificity is not known. Template-switching 5'RACE yielded the TCR cDNA; a universal primer site and UMIs were added in the process. One entry per CDR3 protein, called by TCRdb with MiXCR from the 5' RACE reads. Among a few hundred thousand distinct CDR3 sequences listed, roughly a sixth were seen once. V lost 7 bases, J lost 3 bases, and 8 bases stayed unmatched. The CDR3 is made up of 15 amino acids. Findings of the study overall: Contamination by abundant bulk-population clonotypes could be present in FACS-sorted repertoires. Post-booster repertoires contained most primary-vaccination clones again (about 95% CD4, roughly 90% CD8).

The sequence came from a man between 18 and 35 years old who received the YFV17D yellow fever vaccine. The chain uses TRBV12-3 or TRBV12-4 and TRBJ2-2; 7 bases fit TRBD2. The sample consisted of PBMCs, taken 5 to 6 days after the first yellow fever vaccination. The CDR3: CASISLGGYTGELFF. As DNA, the CDR3 is TGTGCCAGCATCTCCCTCGGGGGGTACACCGGGGAGCTGTTTTTT.